The sequence of this TCR beta chain was determined in a study of glioma-infiltrating T cells. This CDR3 is 18 amino acids long. The germline V and J ends were trimmed by 1 base and 0 bases, with 17 bases remaining between them. CDR1 is MDHEN and CDR2 is SYDVKM in the germline V gene. Amplification of TCR alpha and beta CDR3 regions from RNA used iRepertoire nested multiplex PCR. Using its own MiXCR run on the multiplex PCR reads, TCRdb lists one record per CDR3 protein. The top ten hold roughly 20% of the sample, which has 150,000 or so distinct CDR3 sequences, about two fifths seen once. The V call is TRBV28, the J call TRBJ2-3, with D perhaps TRBD2 (7 bases). The origin of this receptor is a human donor with low-grade glioma or glioblastoma, undergoing nonglioma brain surgery, or in good health (not recorded which). The sequenced sample was glioma tissue, nonneoplastic brain tissue, or PBMCs (not recorded which). The CDR3 loop is CASSLYGLGGPSTDTQYF. Here the CDR3 DNA reads TGTGCCAGCAGTTTATACGGTTTGGGGGGGCCTAGCACAGATACGCAGTATTTT.